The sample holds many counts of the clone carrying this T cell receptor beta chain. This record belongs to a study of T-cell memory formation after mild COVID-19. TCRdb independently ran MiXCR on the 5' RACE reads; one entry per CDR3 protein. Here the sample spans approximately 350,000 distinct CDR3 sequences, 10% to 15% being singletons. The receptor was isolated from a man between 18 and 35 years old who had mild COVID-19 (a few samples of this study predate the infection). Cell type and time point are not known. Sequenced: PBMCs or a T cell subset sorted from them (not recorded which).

The CDR3 reads CASSQTSGGAPEQFF. CDR3 DNA: TGCGCCAGCAGCCAGACTAGCGGGGGGGCCCCTGAGCAGTTCTTC. The rearrangement joins TRBV5-1 to TRBJ2-1; TRBD2 agrees at 14 bases. V gave up 4 bases and J gave up 9 bases; unmatched junction bases: 6. The germline gives CDR1 SGHRS, CDR2 YFSETQ. This CDR3 is 15 amino acids long.